The present T cell receptor beta chain was sequenced within a study of identifying expanded T cells in peripheral blood. This CDR3 is built from 15 residues. CDR1 and CDR2 from the germline V gene are SGHTA and FQGTGA. The ends were cut back, 2 bases at V and 1 base at J, with 10 bases in the middle. Using immunoSEQ multiplex PCR, the repertoire was profiled, and TCRdb retains in-frame clones only, with some absent. Altogether around 100,000 clones are present, approximately 88% being singletons, with the ten largest covering more than 5.5%. The study's findings and limits: Roughly 1.2 clones differed between technical replicates, versus approximately 17 and 20 over time. Variance in clone template counts between approximately two-week samples significantly increased with total template count across all healthy donors.

No infections or other immune events were documented during collection. As for this clone: The antigen is not known.

The J gene is TRBJ2-3, the V gene TRBV7-3; D tentatively fits TRBD1 or TRBD2 (6 bases each). Sequencing was performed on blood. This TCR was sampled from a person aged 18 to 70 in good health. The CDR3 sequence is CASSLRGRRTDTQYF. The CDR3 DNA reads as TGTGCCAGCAGCTTACGGGGGCGCCGCACAGATACGCAGTATTTT.